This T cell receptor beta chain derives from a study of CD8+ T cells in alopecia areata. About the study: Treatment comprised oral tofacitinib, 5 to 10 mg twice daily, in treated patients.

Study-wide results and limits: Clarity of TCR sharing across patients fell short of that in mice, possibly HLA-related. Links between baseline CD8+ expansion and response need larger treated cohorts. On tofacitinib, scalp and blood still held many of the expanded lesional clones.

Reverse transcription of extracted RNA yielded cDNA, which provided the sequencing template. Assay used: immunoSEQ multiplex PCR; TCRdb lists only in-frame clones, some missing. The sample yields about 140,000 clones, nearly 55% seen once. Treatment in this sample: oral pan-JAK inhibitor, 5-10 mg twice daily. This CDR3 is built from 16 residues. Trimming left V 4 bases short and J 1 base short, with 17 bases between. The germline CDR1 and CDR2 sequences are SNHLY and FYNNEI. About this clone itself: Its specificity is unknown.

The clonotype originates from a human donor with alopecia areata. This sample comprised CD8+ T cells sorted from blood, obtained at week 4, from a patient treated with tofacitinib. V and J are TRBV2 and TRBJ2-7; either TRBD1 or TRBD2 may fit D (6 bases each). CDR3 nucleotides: TGTGCCAGCAGTGCACAGGGAGCGGAGGGATCCTACGAGCAGTACTTC. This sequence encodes CASSAQGAEGSYEQYF.